The TCR beta chain described here comes from a study of blood T cell repertoires in COVID-19. Across the study: Both acute and convalescent COVID-19 samples were obtained from the United States, Italy and Spain.

V shed 2 bases, J shed 5 bases, and the junction held 2 bases outside the gene matches. CDR1 is MNHEY, CDR2 SMNVEV, per germline (reference sequence). The CDR3 loop spans 14 amino acids. Repertoires were generated with immunoSEQ multiplex PCR, while TCRdb's copy carries only in-frame clones and drops some. The profile shows roughly 310,000 clones, roughly 90% of them singletons. Sequenced material: peripheral blood. The chain employs TRBV27 and TRBJ2-1, with 8 nucleotides matching TRBD2. This TCR was recovered from a woman in her 50s with active or convalescent COVID-19. The chain's CDR3 is CASSLRTSNNEQFF. For the CDR3, the DNA is TGTGCCAGCAGTTTACGGACTAGCAACAATGAGCAGTTCTTC.